The entry below describes one T cell receptor beta chain. Its antigen remains unknown. There are 12 residues in the CDR3. In germline, CDR1 is SQVTM, CDR2 ANQGSEA. This record belongs to a study of monozygotic twins with inflammatory bowel disease. Findings and caveats of the study: Among patients, repertoires may have gained variability from differing immunosuppressive treatments. T cell subtypes were not distinguishable in this analysis. No difference in repertoire similarity was seen between concordant and discordant twins, possibly because power was limited. TCRbeta inverse Simpson diversity was decreased in IBD patients versus healthy co-twins.

With the 5' RACE reads reprocessed, TCRdb shows one record per CDR3 protein and no DNA. The repertoire table contains about 380,000 distinct CDR3 sequences. This TCR came from a human donor with ulcerative colitis or Crohn's disease, or a healthy co-twin of an affected twin (not recorded which). V usage is TRBV29-1 and J usage is TRBJ2-7. Specimen: blood. CDR3 sequence reads: CSAAGSSYEQYF.